This record looks at one TCR beta chain sequence and its context. The data were taken from a study of OX40 agonist ivuxolimab in advanced cancers. Study overall: The study gave patients intravenous ivuxolimab at 0.01 to 10 mg/kg every 2 weeks.

The assay was immunoSEQ multiplex PCR, and TCRdb's table has in-frame clones only and misses some. The data show around 80,000 clones, about 90% seen once. The CDR3 extends over 14 amino acids. Germline CDR1 and CDR2: GTSNPN and SVGIG (reference sequence). V shed 4 bases and J 2 bases; nucleotides not matched to a gene: 6. The source of this sequence is an adult with an advanced solid tumor such as melanoma, head and neck, liver or kidney cancer. The chain links TRBV30 to TRBJ2-5, with 8 bases identical to TRBD2. Sequences were derived from CD4+ or CD8+ T cells sorted from blood, sampled in a trial of the OX40 agonist ivuxolimab. This CDR3 reads CAWTHTGGQETQYF. The DNA for the CDR3 is TGTGCCTGGACTCATACGGGGGGGCAAGAGACCCAGTACTTC.